This record looks at one T cell receptor beta chain sequence and its context. The assay was immunoSEQ multiplex PCR, and TCRdb's table has in-frame clones only and misses some. This sample has 650,000 to 800,000 clones; just under 90% occur once, and the top ten carry around 0.3%. These data are taken from a study of blood T cell repertoires in COVID-19. Across the study: Spain, Italy and the United States supplied samples that represented acute and convalescent COVID-19. PBMCs, B-cell-depleted T cells, or T cells were the source of the cDNA or gDNA that made up the material.

This CDR3 comprises 12 residues. Germline assignment: CDR1 MNHNS and CDR2 SASEGT. The ends were cut back, 3 bases at V and 6 bases at J, with 9 bases in the middle. This receptor was identified in a woman between 18 and 29 years old with acute or convalescent COVID-19. The sequenced material came from peripheral blood. The V gene is TRBV6-1, the J gene TRBJ2-7, with D hard to call. CDR3 sequence: CASSDLRFEQYF. The CDR3, as DNA: TGTGCCAGCAGTGATCTTCGGTTCGAGCAGTACTTC.